One and the same sample provided the 12 T cell receptor beta chains below, sequenced in a study of blood T cell repertoires in COVID-19. The data were produced by immunoSEQ multiplex PCR, yet TCRdb's version contains in-frame clones alone and is incomplete. The sample holds around 110,000 clones, over 80% seen once. The source material was peripheral blood. These receptors were collected from a woman aged 65 to 85 with acute or convalescent COVID-19.

The chain combines TRBV9 with TRBJ1-1; 9 bases are shared with TRBD1. Germline V gives CDR1 SGDLS, CDR2 YYNGEE. The V segment lost 0 bases and the J segment 4 bases; nucleotides outside the gene matches: 7. This CDR3 region has 16 residues. This CDR3 reads CASSVGFGTGITEAFF. In DNA form, the CDR3 reads TGTGCCAGCAGCGTAGGGTTCGGGACAGGGATCACTGAAGCTTTCTTT.

Here the CDR3 reads CAWSVLEGYTF. The DNA for the CDR3 is TGTGCCTGGAGTGTCTTAGAGGGCTACACCTTC. The V call is TRBV30, the J call TRBJ1-2; D is ambiguous. The CDR3 runs 11 residues. V lost 0 bases and J lost 8, with 7 bases in between. Germline loops: CDR1 GTSNPN, CDR2 SVGIG (reference sequence).

V gene TRBV4-1 combines with J gene TRBJ1-1, with TRBD1 identical over 10 bases. CDR3 length equals 16 residues. In germline, CDR1 is MGHRA, CDR2 YSYEKL. V gave up 6 bases and J gave up 4 bases; unmatched junction bases: 11. CDR3 in DNA: TGCGCCAGCAGAAACCCCGGGACAGGGGTTAGCACTGAAGCTTTCTTT. Translation: CASRNPGTGVSTEAFF.

This clone showed up just a few times. The chain carries TRBV5-1 and TRBJ1-4; 9 positions agree with TRBD1. With V trimmed by 3 bases and J by 7 bases, 4 bases remained unmatched. There are 14 residues in the CDR3. CDR1 is SGHRS, CDR2 YFSETQ, per germline. CDR3 bases: TGCGCCAGCAGCTCACAGGGGGCAGGTGAAAAACTGTTTTTT. Its protein is CASSSQGAGEKLFF.

This clone was observed a single time. CDR3 in DNA: TGTGCCAGCTCACCAGGAGTCGGAGACTATGGCTACACCTTC. Translated: CASSPGVGDYGYTF. The chain employs TRBV18 and TRBJ1-2; D is unclear. The CDR3 runs to 14 residues. V lost 2 bases and J lost 3, with 10 bases in between. The germline gives CDR1 KGHSH, CDR2 LQKENI. The full variable domain, rest sourced from reference TRBV18 and TRBJ1-2, is NAGVMQNPRHLVRRRGQEARLRCSPMKGHSHVYWYRQLPEEGLKFMVYLQKENIIDESGMPKERFSAEFPKEGPSILRIQQVVRGDSAAYFCASSPGVGDYGYTFGSGTRLTVV.

The chain is built from TRBV11-3 and TRBJ2-2; the match to TRBD2 covers 13 bases. This CDR3 has 15 amino acids. Per the germline V gene, CDR1 is SGHNT and CDR2 is YENEEA. Trimming removed 5 bases from V and 5 bases from J; junction bases left unmatched: 2. This CDR3 is CASSRGLAGTGELFF. CDR3 DNA sequence: TGTGCCAGCAGCCGGGGACTAGCGGGAACCGGGGAGCTGTTTTTT.

This clone was seen a single time. The V call is TRBV9, the J call TRBJ2-7; TRBD2 aligns across 8 bases. CDR3 length: 14 amino acids. CDR1 is SGDLS and CDR2 is YYNGEE in the germline V gene. Unmatched junction bases numbered 3, after V lost 4 bases and J lost 0 bases. CDR3 amino acids: CASSTAGVSYEQYF. CDR3 nucleotide sequence: TGTGCCAGCAGCACAGCGGGGGTCTCCTACGAGCAGTACTTC.

The V call is TRBV2, the J call TRBJ2-3; 10 bases fit TRBD2. The ends lost 8 bases at V and 0 bases at J; junction bases unmatched: 5. This CDR3 has 15 amino acids. Germline V gene lookup returns CDR1 SNHLY and CDR2 FYNNEI. This chain's CDR3 is CASLSAGGSTDTQYF. The CDR3 DNA is TGTGCCAGCCTTTCAGCGGGGGGGAGCACAGATACGCAGTATTTT.

The chain uses TRBV29-1 and TRBJ2-1; D might be TRBD1 (5 bases). Per germline, CDR1 SQVTM and CDR2 ANQGSEA. V lost 4 bases and J lost 1, with 11 bases in between. This CDR3 contains 14 residues. The CDR3 here is CSVASRVSYNEQFF. The CDR3 nucleotides read TGCAGCGTTGCAAGCAGGGTGTCCTACAATGAGCAGTTCTTC.

This chain uses TRBV5-6 with TRBJ2-3; 8 positions match TRBD2. CDR3 length equals 15 residues. V dropped 4 bases and J dropped 0; count of bases not matched to a gene: 4. The germline V gene has CDR1 SGHDT and CDR2 YYEEEE. The CDR3 DNA follows: TGTGCCAGCAGCGCCGGGGGGGCAAGCACAGATACGCAGTATTTT. Residues: CASSAGGASTDTQYF. The full variable domain, in which reference TRBV5-6 and TRBJ2-3 provide the parts outside the CDR3, is DAGVTQSPTHLIKTRGQQVTLRCSPKSGHDTVSWYQQALGQGPQFIFQYYEEEERQRGNFPDRFSGHQFPNYSSELNVNALLLGDSALYLCASSAGGASTDTQYFGPGTRLTVL.

The chain combines TRBV5-6 with TRBJ2-3, with D perhaps TRBD1 (5 bases). V was pared by 5 bases and J by 1 base, with 8 bases between. This CDR3 has 13 amino acids. CDR1 is SGHDT and CDR2 is YYEEEE in the germline V gene. CDR3 amino acids: CASRGRGTDTQYF. The CDR3 DNA reads as TGTGCCAGCAGGGGCAGGGGCACAGATACGCAGTATTTT.

The V call is TRBV28, the J call TRBJ2-7; no reliable D call. The CDR3 contains 12 residues. Trimming took 3 bases from V and 3 from J, leaving 6 bases between them. Germline values: CDR1 MDHEN, CDR2 SYDVKM. The CDR3 loop is CASSFGYYEQYF. Here the CDR3 DNA reads TGTGCCAGCAGTTTCGGGTACTACGAGCAGTACTTC. Full variable domain (remainder filled in from reference TRBV28 and TRBJ2-7): DVKVTQSSRYLVKRTGEKVFLECVQDMDHENMFWYRQDPGLGLRLIYFSYDVKMKEKGDIPEGYSVSREKKERFSLILESASTNQTSMYLCASSFGYYEQYFGPGTRLTVT.